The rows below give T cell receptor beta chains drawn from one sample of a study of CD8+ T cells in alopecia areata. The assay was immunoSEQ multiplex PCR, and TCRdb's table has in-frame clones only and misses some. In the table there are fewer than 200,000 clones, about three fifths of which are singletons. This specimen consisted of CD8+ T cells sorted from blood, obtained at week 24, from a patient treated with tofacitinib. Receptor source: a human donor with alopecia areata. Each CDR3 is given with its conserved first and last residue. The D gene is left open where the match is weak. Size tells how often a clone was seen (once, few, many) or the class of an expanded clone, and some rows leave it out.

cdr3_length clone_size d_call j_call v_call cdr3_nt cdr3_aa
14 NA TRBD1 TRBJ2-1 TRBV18 TGTGCCAGCTCACCACGACAGGGTTTCAATGAGCAGTTCTTC CASSPRQGFNEQFF
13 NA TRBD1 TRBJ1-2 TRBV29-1 TGCAGCGTCGCCCGACAGGGTCTGGGGGGCTACACCTTC CSVARQGLGGYTF
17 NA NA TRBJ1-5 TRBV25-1 TGTGCCAGCAGTGAGGGAGCAGGGCCATATAGCAATCAGCCCCAGCATTTT CASSEGAGPYSNQPQHF
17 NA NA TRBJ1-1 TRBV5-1 TGCGCCAGCAGCCTAGGGTTGGGGACAAACCTTAACGCTGAAGCTTTCTTT CASSLGLGTNLNAEAFF
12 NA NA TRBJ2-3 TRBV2 TGTGCCAGCCAAGAATGGGCAGATACGCAGTATTTT CASQEWADTQYF
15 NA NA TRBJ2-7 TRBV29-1 TGCAGCGTTGAAGGGGGGGACTTAGCGACCTACGAGCAGTACTTC CSVEGGDLATYEQYF
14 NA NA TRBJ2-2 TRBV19 TGTGCCAGTAGTATCGGCCAGAACACCGGGGAGCTGTTTTTT CASSIGQNTGELFF
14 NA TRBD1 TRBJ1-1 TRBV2 TGTGCCAGCAGGGAAAACAACAGGGGTACTGAAGCTTTCTTT CASRENNRGTEAFF
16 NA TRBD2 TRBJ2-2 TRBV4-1 TGCGCCAGCAGCCAATCTAGCGGGGCGGGGGCCGGGGAGCTGTTTTTT CASSQSSGAGAGELFF
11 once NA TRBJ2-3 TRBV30 TGTGCCTGGGGCGTTACAGATACGCAGTATTTT CAWGVTDTQYF
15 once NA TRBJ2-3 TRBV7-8 TGTGCCAGCAGCCCTGGCGAGGCTAGCACAGATACGCAGTATTTT CASSPGEASTDTQYF
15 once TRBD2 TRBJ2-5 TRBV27 TGTGCCAGCAGTTTATGGGGAGGGTCGGGGGAGACCCAGTACTTC CASSLWGGSGETQYF
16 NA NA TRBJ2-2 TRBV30 TGTGCCTGGAGTGACCCCTTCCGGGGTAACACCGGGGAGCTGTTTTTT CAWSDPFRGNTGELFF
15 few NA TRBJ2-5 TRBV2 TGTGCCAGCAGTGAACCTCTGGGACTTCAAGAGACCCAGTACTTC CASSEPLGLQETQYF
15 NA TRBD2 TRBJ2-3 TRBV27 TGTGCCAGCAGCGGTTTAGCGGGGGGACTCGATACGCAGTATTTT CASSGLAGGLDTQYF
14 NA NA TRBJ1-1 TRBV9 TGTGCCAGCAGCGTTTGGGCAGGGTCCACTGAAGCTTTCTTT CASSVWAGSTEAFF